This TCR beta chain was identified during a study of shared clonotypes between healthy human individuals. Per germline, CDR1 SGHTA and CDR2 FQGTGA. J gave up 9 bases and V 0 bases, and 6 bases lay outside the gene matches. The CDR3 has 14 residues. Profiling relied on immunoSEQ multiplex PCR, and the TCRdb table lists in-frame clones only, not all of them. Here the sample spans roughly 2.2 million clones, 92% being singletons. The sample taken for sequencing was naive CD4+ T cells from PBMCs. Subset reported: CD45RA+ positively selected. The receptor's source is a man aged 18-30 years in good health. Some clones in this sample may be carry-over from other donors' samples. The V and J genes are TRBV7-3 and TRBJ2-3; 7 bases match TRBD1. CDR3 sequence (DNA): TGTGCCAGCAGCTTAACGGCCCCGGGACAGACGCAGTATTTT. Its protein is CASSLTAPGQTQYF. Together with reference TRBV7-3 and TRBJ2-3, the CDR3 gives the full variable domain: GAGVSQTPSNKVTEKGKYVELRCDPISGHTALYWYRQSLGQGPEFLIYFQGTGAADDSGLPNDRFFAVRPEGSVSTLKIQRTERGDSAVYLCASSLTAPGQTQYFGPGTRLTVL.